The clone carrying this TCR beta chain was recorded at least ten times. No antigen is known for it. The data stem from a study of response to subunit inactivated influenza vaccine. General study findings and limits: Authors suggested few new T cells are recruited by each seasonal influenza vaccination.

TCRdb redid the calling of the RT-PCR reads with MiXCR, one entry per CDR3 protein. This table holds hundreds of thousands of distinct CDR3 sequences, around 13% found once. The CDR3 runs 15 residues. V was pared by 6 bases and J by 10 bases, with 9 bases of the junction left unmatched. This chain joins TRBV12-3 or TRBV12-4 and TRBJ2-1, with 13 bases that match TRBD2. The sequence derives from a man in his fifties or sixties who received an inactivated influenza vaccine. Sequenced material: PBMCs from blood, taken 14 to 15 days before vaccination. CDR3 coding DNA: TGTGCCAGCAGCCTGACTAGCGGGGGGCGGTGGGAGCAGTTCTTC. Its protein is CASSLTSGGRWEQFF.